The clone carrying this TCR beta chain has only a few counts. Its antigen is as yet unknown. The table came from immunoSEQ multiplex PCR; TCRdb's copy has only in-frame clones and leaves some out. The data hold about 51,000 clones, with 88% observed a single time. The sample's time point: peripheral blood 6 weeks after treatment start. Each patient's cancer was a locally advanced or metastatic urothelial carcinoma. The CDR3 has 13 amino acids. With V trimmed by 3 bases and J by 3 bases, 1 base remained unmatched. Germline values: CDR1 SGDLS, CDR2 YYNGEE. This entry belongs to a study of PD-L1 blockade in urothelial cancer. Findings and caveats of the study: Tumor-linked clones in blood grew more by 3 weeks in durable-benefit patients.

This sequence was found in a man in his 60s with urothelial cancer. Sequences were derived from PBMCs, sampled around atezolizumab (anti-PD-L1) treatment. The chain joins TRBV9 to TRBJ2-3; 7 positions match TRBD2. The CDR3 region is CASSGGGTDTQYF. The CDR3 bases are TGTGCCAGCAGCGGGGGGGGAACAGATACGCAGTATTTT.